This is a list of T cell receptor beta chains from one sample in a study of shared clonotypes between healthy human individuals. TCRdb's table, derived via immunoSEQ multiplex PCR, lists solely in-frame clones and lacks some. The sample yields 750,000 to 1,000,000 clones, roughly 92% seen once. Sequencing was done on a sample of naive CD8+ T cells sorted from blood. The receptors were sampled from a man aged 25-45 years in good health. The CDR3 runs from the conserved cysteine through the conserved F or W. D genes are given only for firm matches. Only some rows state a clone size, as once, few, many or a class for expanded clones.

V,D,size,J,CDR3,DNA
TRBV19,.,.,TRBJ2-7,CASSIMGSYEQYF,TGTGCCAGTAGTATCATGGGTTCCTACGAGCAGTACTTC
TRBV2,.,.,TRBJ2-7,CARLGTNYEQYF,TGTGCCCGCCTCGGGACCAACTACGAGCAGTACTTC
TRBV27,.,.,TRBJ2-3,CASSLYFEGSAQYF,TGTGCCAGCAGTTTATATTTTGAGGGGTCGGCGCAGTATTTT
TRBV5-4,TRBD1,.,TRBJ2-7,CASSLDRGKTYEQYF,TGTGCCAGCAGCTTGGACAGGGGAAAAACCTACGAGCAGTACTTC
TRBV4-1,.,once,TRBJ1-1,CASSQDRNTEAFF,TGCGCCAGCAGCCAAGACAGGAACACTGAAGCTTTCTTT
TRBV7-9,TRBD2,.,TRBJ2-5,CASRYAGGQETQYF,TGTGCCAGCAGATACGCGGGAGGGCAAGAGACCCAGTACTTC
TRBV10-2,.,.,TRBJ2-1,CASSASAGSYNEQFF,TGCGCCAGCAGTGCTTCGGCGGGATCCTACAATGAGCAGTTCTTC
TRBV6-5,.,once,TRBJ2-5,CASSYSSLETQYF,TGTGCCAGCAGTTACTCGAGTCTGGAGACCCAGTACTTC
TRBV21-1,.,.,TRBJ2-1,CASSKLARPEAYNEQFF,TGTGCCAGCAGCAAATTAGCTCGGCCCGAGGCCTACAATGAGCAGTTCTTC
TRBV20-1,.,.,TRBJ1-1,CSALWYTEAFF,TGCAGTGCTTTATGGTACACTGAAGCTTTCTTT
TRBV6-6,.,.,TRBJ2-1,CASSRSLANNEQFF,TGTGCCAGCAGCCGGAGCCTAGCCAACAATGAGCAGTTCTTC
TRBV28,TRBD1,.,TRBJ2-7,CASRLPRGRHYEQYF,TGTGCCAGCAGGCTACCCAGGGGGCGACACTACGAGCAGTACTTC
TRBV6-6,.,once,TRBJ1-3,CASTSRAASGNTIYF,TGTGCCAGCACCTCCAGGGCAGCCTCTGGAAACACCATATATTTT
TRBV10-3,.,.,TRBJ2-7,CAIALGPNYEQYF,TGTGCCATTGCGCTGGGACCTAACTACGAGCAGTACTTC
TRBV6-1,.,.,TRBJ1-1,CASRGMNTEAFF,TGTGCCAGCCGTGGTATGAACACTGAAGCTTTCTTT
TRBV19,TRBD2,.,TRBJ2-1,CASSIGAGGGRDSYNEQFF,TGTGCCAGTAGTATTGGTGCCGGGGGAGGGAGGGACTCCTACAATGAGCAGTTCTTC
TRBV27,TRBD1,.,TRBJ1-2,CASSPDRAYYGYTF,TGTGCCAGCAGCCCGGACAGGGCTTACTATGGCTACACCTTC
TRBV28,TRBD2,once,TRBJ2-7,CASSTPPGGAHDEQYF,TGTGCCAGCAGTACCCCCCCCGGGGGGGCGCACGACGAGCAGTACTTC
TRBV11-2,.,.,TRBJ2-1,CASSNWAPGNEQFF,TGTGCCAGCAGCAATTGGGCCCCAGGGAATGAGCAGTTCTTC
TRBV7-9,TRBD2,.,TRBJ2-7,CASSSSSGTVSYEQYF,TGTGCCAGCAGCTCCTCTAGCGGGACCGTCTCCTACGAGCAGTACTTC
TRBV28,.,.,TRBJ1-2,CASQVQGNYGYTF,TGTGCCAGCCAAGTCCAAGGGAACTATGGCTACACCTTC
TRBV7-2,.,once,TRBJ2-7,CASSLALGSSREQYF,TGTGCCAGCAGCTTAGCGCTTGGTTCATCAAGAGAGCAGTACTTC
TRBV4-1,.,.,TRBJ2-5,CASAQDETQYF,TGCGCCAGCGCACAGGATGAGACCCAGTACTTC
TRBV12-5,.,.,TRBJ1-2,CASGFGGGYGYTF,TGTGCTAGTGGTTTCGGCGGCGGGTATGGCTACACCTTC
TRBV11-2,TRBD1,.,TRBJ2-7,CASRDRYDEQYF,TGTGCCAGCCGGGACAGGTACGACGAGCAGTACTTC
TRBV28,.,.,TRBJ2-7,CASSGVYEQYF,TGTGCCAGCAGTGGAGTTTACGAGCAGTACTTC
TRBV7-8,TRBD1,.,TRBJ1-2,CASSLEGTGPYGYTF,TGTGCCAGCAGCTTAGAGGGGACAGGGCCCTATGGCTACACCTTC
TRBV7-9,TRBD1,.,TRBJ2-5,CASSSRTGMRLSQETQYF,TGTGCCAGCAGCTCAAGGACAGGGATGAGATTAAGCCAAGAGACCCAGTACTTC
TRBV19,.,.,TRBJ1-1,CASSKTVTTEAFF,TGTGCCAGTAGCAAGACAGTGACCACTGAAGCTTTCTTT
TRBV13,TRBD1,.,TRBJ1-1,CASRQGGIGTEAFF,TGTGCCAGCAGGCAGGGGGGGATCGGCACTGAAGCTTTCTTT
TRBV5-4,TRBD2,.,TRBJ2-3,CASSHSGSPDTQYF,TGTGCCAGCAGCCATAGCGGGAGCCCAGATACGCAGTATTTT
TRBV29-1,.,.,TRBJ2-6,CSVEDRGKGRFSGANVLTF,TGCAGCGTTGAAGATCGGGGTAAGGGCCGCTTTTCTGGGGCCAACGTCCTGACTTTC
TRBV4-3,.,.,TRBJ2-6,CASSQDSSPGANVLTF,TGCGCCAGCAGCCAAGATTCCTCTCCTGGGGCCAACGTCCTGACTTTC
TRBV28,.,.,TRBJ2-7,CASSLYRESYEQYF,TGTGCCAGCAGTTTGTACAGGGAGTCCTACGAGCAGTACTTC
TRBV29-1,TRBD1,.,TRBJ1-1,CSVDPGTVNTEAFF,TGCAGCGTTGATCCCGGGACAGTGAACACTGAAGCTTTCTTT
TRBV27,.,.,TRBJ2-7,CASSSRTAWGEQYF,TGTGCCAGCAGTTCACGGACAGCATGGGGCGAGCAGTACTTC
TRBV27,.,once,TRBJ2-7,CASSLRGAHSYEQYF,TGTGCCAGCAGTTTAAGAGGGGCTCACTCCTACGAGCAGTACTTC
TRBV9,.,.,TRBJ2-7,CASSVEGRPREQYF,TGTGCCAGCAGCGTAGAGGGCCGACCCCGCGAGCAGTACTTC
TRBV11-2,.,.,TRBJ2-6,CASSRTFSGANVLTF,TGTGCCAGCAGCCGCACCTTCTCTGGGGCCAACGTCCTGACTTTC
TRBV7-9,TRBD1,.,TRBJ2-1,CASSYSLQGVWQFF,TGTGCCAGCAGTTATAGCTTACAGGGGGTTTGGCAGTTCTTC
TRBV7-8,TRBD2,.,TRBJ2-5,CASRTGSGRQETQYF,TGTGCCAGCAGAACCGGAAGCGGGAGACAAGAGACCCAGTACTTC
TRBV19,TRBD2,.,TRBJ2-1,CASKGGRALNEQFF,TGTGCCAGTAAGGGCGGGAGGGCCCTCAATGAGCAGTTCTTC
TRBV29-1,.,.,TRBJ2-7,CSVESRQGPSAGEQYF,TGCAGCGTTGAATCCCGACAGGGCCCAAGTGCGGGAGAGCAGTACTTC
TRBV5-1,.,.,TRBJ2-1,CASSLMGGGENEQFF,TGCGCCAGCAGCTTGATGGGCGGGGGCGAGAATGAGCAGTTCTTC
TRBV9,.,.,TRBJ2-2,CASSPSGTGELFF,TGTGCCAGCAGCCCCTCGGGCACCGGGGAGCTGTTTTTT
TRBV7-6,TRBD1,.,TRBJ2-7,CASSLVVGGDEQYF,TGTGCCAGCAGCTTAGTCGTAGGGGGCGACGAGCAGTACTTC
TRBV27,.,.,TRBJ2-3,CASRDPEYSTDTQYF,TGTGCCAGCAGAGACCCCGAGTACAGCACAGATACGCAGTATTTT
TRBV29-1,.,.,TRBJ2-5,CSAQGGAWYQETQYF,TGCAGCGCCCAAGGGGGGGCTTGGTACCAAGAGACCCAGTACTTC
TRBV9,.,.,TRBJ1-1,CASSPRGTEAFF,TGTGCCAGCAGCCCCAGAGGCACTGAAGCTTTCTTT
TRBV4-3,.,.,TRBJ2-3,CASSQDPADTQYF,TGCGCCAGCAGCCAAGACCCTGCAGATACGCAGTATTTT
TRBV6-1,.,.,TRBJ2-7,CASSEALLVASDEQYF,TGTGCCAGCAGTGAAGCCCTCCTAGTTGCTTCCGACGAGCAGTACTTC